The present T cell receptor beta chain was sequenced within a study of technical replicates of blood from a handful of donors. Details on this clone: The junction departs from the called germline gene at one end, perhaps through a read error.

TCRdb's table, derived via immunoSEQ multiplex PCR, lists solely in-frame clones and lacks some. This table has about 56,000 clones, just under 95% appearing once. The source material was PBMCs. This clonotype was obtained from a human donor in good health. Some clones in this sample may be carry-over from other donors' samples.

The CDR3 DNA follows: TGTGCCAGCAGTTCGGGGAGGAGCTCCTACGAGCGGTACTTC. The encoded protein is CASSSGRSSYERYF. The chain is built from TRBV6-5 and TRBJ2-7, with a possible D match to TRBD2 (6 bases). Per the germline V gene, CDR1 is MNHEY and CDR2 is SVGAGI. This CDR3 has 14 residues.